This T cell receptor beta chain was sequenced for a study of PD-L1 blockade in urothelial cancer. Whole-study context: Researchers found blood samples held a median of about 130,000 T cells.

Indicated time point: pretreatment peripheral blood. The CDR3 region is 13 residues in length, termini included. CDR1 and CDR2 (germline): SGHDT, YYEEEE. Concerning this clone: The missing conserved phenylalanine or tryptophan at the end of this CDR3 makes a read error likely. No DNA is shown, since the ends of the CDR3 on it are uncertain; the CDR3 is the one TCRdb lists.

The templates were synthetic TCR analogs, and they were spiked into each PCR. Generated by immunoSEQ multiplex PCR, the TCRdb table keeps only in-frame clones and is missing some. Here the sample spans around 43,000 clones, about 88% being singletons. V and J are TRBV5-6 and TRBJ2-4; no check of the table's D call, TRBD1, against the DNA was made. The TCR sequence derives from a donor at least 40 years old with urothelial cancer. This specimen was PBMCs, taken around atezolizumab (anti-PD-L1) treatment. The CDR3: CASSFGTAPVEGV.